The clone carrying this TCR beta chain was detected many times. Antigen specificity is unknown. This entry is derived from a study of CD8+CD57+ T cells in acquired aplastic anemia. Selection for sequencing was limited to patients who had shown CD8+CD57+ cell expansion by flow cytometry. Each patient had severe acquired aplastic anemia. Receipt of therapy had not occurred in any patient by the time of blood sampling. The CDR3 consists of 13 residues. Germline loops: CDR1 ENHRY, CDR2 SYGVKD. V lost 0 bases and J 2 bases, leaving 4 bases between the germline ends. The use of genomic DNA as template underpinned the TCR beta VDJ and CDR3 profiling. TCRdb reprocessed the reads with MiXCR, giving one entry per CDR3 protein. This sample has about 180,000 distinct CDR3 sequences, with around 48% found just once. Study-wide points: Between patients and controls, around 30 CD8+ CDR3 sequences were found in common. With respect to CD8+ Simpson's diversity, patients and controls did not differ significantly.

Sequencing used sorted CD4+, CD8+, or CD8+CD57+ T cells (not recorded which) from PBMCs. The clonotype originates from a human donor with aplastic anemia. This sequence joins TRBV10-3 and TRBJ1-1; D uncertain. The CDR3 DNA reads TGTGCCATCAGTGAGTCGAAAAACACTGAAGCTTTCTTT. This codes for CAISESKNTEAFF.